This T cell receptor (beta chain) was sequenced during a study of vaccination effects on CD4 cells after COVID-19 (dated 2022 in TCRdb). About the investigation overall: Each participant received two doses of an mRNA SARS-CoV-2 vaccine, either BNT162b2 or mRNA-1273. Pre-vaccine samples were drawn from a couple of convalescent patients 16 days and one week before the first dose, at 142 and 148 days after COVID-19 diagnosis. The Oncomine TCR Beta short-read assay on an Illumina iSeq 100 was used to sequence cultures from other donors in the study. SARS-CoV-2 spike-specific CD4+ TCR repertoires from before and after mRNA vaccination were compared in COVID-19 convalescent patients and in infection-naive vaccine recipients. The full study included some 10 COVID-19 convalescent patients and several SARS-CoV-2-naive healthy vaccine recipients.

On the study overall, not on this receptor specifically: The study was limited by a small number of convalescent patients and lacked early post-infection timepoints. In convalescent patients, the post-vaccine spike-reactive repertoire was composed mainly of new vaccine-induced clones that were largely distinct from infection-induced clones. At late post-vaccination timepoints, both infection-induced and vaccine-induced clones showed marked clonal contraction, consistent with waning T cell responses.

The library was generated by the immunoSEQ multiplex PCR assay. DNA from the cultured, isolated CD4+ T cells was subjected to TCR beta CDR3 sequencing. Regarding the original processing steps: Non-productive TCR sequences were discarded, and reads were trimmed to the CDR3 region, with only CDR3s of 7 or more amino acids retained. The MANAFEST web app was used to pick out antigen-specific clonotypes by comparing their expansion in peptide wells with that in reference cultures. For clones to be considered positive, expansion at FDR<0.05 versus reference and all other wells, an odds ratio above 5, and a frequency above 0.1% in two replicate wells were required. A clonotype was called cross-reactive if it was significantly expanded both in SARS-CoV-2 spike wells and in at least one common cold coronavirus spike condition. CDR3 similarity was assessed by Levenshtein distance using the stringdist R package, and unrooted trees were constructed with ape in R 3.6.1. Held by TCRdb, this immuneACCESS table contains in-frame sequences only and omits some clones. Under half of the omission traces to an unresolved V gene where checked; the cause of the rest is unknown. V and J calls and clone size come straight from that table; D and trimming were deduced from the DNA. Here the sample has around 30,000 clones; 69% occur a single time. The biggest ten clones account for about 17% of the sample.

According to the germline V gene (reference sequence), CDR1 reads LNHDA and CDR2 reads SQIVND. The V and J ends are trimmed by 10 bases and 8 bases, leaving 18 bases between them. From the cysteine through the phenylalanine, the CDR3 covers 14 amino acids. Only CDR3 DNA is held: 42 bases, read in frame from base 1. In the ViraFEST assay, PBMC were stimulated with viral peptide pools, and TCR sequencing was then used to find antigen-specific CD4+ T cell clonotypes based on their expansion. After 10 to 11 days of culture, CD4+ T cells were isolated with the EasySep CD4+ T cell isolation kit. PCR-confirmed SARS-CoV-2 infection had occurred in convalescent patients between March and December 2020, before the Alpha, Beta and Delta variants emerged in the United States. Each well held around 2 million PBMC cultured in IMDM containing 5% human AB serum, 9 to 10 IU/ml IL-2 and gentamicin, along with 8 to 10 ug/ml peptides. Half of the culture medium was replaced with fresh IL-2-containing medium on days 3 and 7. Each peptide stimulation condition was cultured in triplicate wells unless otherwise noted. Using Ficoll-Paque Plus gradient centrifugation, PBMC were separated from whole blood and then either used fresh or cryopreserved at -140C. Overlapping peptide pools spanned the spike proteins of SARS-CoV-2 and the common cold coronaviruses HCoV-NL63, HCoV-OC43 and HCoV-229E. The QIAamp micro DNA kit was used to extract genomic DNA from the cultured CD4+ T cells.

With regard to this clone: Its antigen is currently not known. The input lacks base qualities; no much larger clone sits a single base away.

The receptor was derived from a human donor who had a prior SARS-CoV-2 infection. The sequencing used CD4+ T cells from PBMCs cultured with SARS-CoV-2 spike peptides, collected before COVID-19 vaccination. Interpreted using the paper, the cell subset or site label stands for: SARS-CoV-2 spike overlapping peptide pool stimulation. The rearrangement combines TRBV19 with TRBJ1-6, with TRBD1 as a weak D call on 5 bases. The DNA reads TGTGCCACAAGATCCGGCGGGGCTGATTCACCCCTCCACTTT. It encodes CATRSGGADSPLHF.